Reported below is one T cell receptor beta chain. The CDR3 extends over 15 amino acids. Germline lookup yields CDR1 MDHEN and CDR2 SYDVKM. Trimming pared 2 bases from V and 7 bases from J, leaving 17 bases between. The source of the sample is a study of blood T cell repertoires in COVID-19. Study-wide background: Acute-phase and convalescent COVID-19 samples originated in the United States, Italy and Spain. PBMCs, B-cell-depleted T cells, or T cells were the source of the cDNA or gDNA that made up the material.

In the authors' workflow: It was from reference gene primer amplification that nucleated cell counts were estimated. TCRdb keeps only in-frame clones here, not all; method: immunoSEQ multiplex PCR. That table furnishes V, J and clone size, whereas the DNA furnished D and trimming. The sample comprises about 320,000 clones, about nine tenths of which are singletons, and roughly 10% rests with the top ten. The TCR originated in a woman aged 25-40 years with COVID-19, enrolled during active disease. V gene TRBV28 combines with J gene TRBJ1-2; possibly TRBD1 for D (5 bases). The sample taken for sequencing was peripheral blood. CDR3 coding DNA: TGTGCCAGCAGTTTAACAGGTCCTGGATGGGGTGGCTACACCTTC. Translation: CASSLTGPGWGGYTF.